This is a list of T cell receptor beta chains from one sample in a study of cytomegalovirus exposure and HLA in healthy donors. The protocol was immunoSEQ multiplex PCR, while the TCRdb copy is restricted to in-frame clones and leaves out a portion. The table records tens of thousands of clones, more than 70% of them present only once. Sequencing input: PBMCs. The receptors were gathered from a man aged 35 to 55 in good health and CMV-seronegative. The CDR3 runs from the conserved cysteine through the conserved F or W. The D gene is left open where the match is weak.

v_gene: TRBV28; d_gene: TRBD1; j_gene: TRBJ1-2; CDR3aa: CASTPVGQGALGYTF
v_gene: TRBV7-2; d_gene: TRBD2; j_gene: TRBJ2-3; CDR3aa: CASSLAGTSGSHGDTQYF
v_gene: TRBV6-1; d_gene: TRBD1; j_gene: TRBJ2-7; CDR3aa: CASGGQPYEQYF
v_gene: TRBV19; d_gene: -; j_gene: TRBJ2-5; CDR3aa: CASSSRGGALGETQYF
v_gene: TRBV30; d_gene: -; j_gene: TRBJ1-2; CDR3aa: CAWDKGQGNYGYTF
v_gene: TRBV5-1; d_gene: TRBD1; j_gene: TRBJ1-5; CDR3aa: CASSDGTGEQPQHF
v_gene: TRBV7-8; d_gene: -; j_gene: TRBJ2-3; CDR3aa: CASTPVGGLGTDTQYF
v_gene: TRBV10-3; d_gene: TRBD1; j_gene: TRBJ1-1; CDR3aa: CAISEPMQGARAFF
v_gene: TRBV20-1; d_gene: -; j_gene: TRBJ2-7; CDR3aa: CSAEKTVEQYF
v_gene: TRBV27; d_gene: TRBD1; j_gene: TRBJ1-1; CDR3aa: CASSTRQGTAFF
v_gene: TRBV23-1; d_gene: TRBD1; j_gene: TRBJ1-5; CDR3aa: CASSPPGTGVDSNQPQHF
v_gene: TRBV6-1; d_gene: -; j_gene: TRBJ2-7; CDR3aa: CASTDSGQAGYEQYF
v_gene: TRBV19; d_gene: -; j_gene: TRBJ2-2; CDR3aa: CASSIRGHGELFF
v_gene: TRBV15; d_gene: TRBD2; j_gene: TRBJ2-2; CDR3aa: CATSRDPGGNTGELFF
v_gene: TRBV30; d_gene: TRBD2; j_gene: TRBJ2-1; CDR3aa: CASSVLPNLAGVGNEQFF
v_gene: TRBV28; d_gene: TRBD2; j_gene: TRBJ2-5; CDR3aa: CASKPGLAETQYF
v_gene: TRBV27; d_gene: TRBD1; j_gene: TRBJ1-1; CDR3aa: CASSLSEDRGLDTEAFF
v_gene: TRBV11-2; d_gene: -; j_gene: TRBJ2-7; CDR3aa: CASSPRVPSSYEQYF
v_gene: TRBV27; d_gene: TRBD1; j_gene: TRBJ2-7; CDR3aa: CASSLQGANYEQYF
v_gene: TRBV27; d_gene: -; j_gene: TRBJ1-4; CDR3aa: CASRLRASAPTNEKLFF
v_gene: TRBV7-2; d_gene: -; j_gene: TRBJ2-2; CDR3aa: CASSLALLTGELFF
v_gene: TRBV4-2; d_gene: TRBD2; j_gene: TRBJ2-2; CDR3aa: CASSPSGGAHTGELFF
v_gene: TRBV27; d_gene: TRBD1; j_gene: TRBJ1-6; CDR3aa: CASSRDLGQGNSPLHF
v_gene: TRBV29-1; d_gene: TRBD1; j_gene: TRBJ1-2; CDR3aa: CSVESGQNYGYTF
v_gene: TRBV6-1; d_gene: TRBD1; j_gene: TRBJ1-5; CDR3aa: CASSGDRVSNQPQHF
v_gene: TRBV29-1; d_gene: TRBD2; j_gene: TRBJ2-5; CDR3aa: CSVGRGGRIGETQYF
v_gene: TRBV6-5; d_gene: TRBD2; j_gene: TRBJ2-2; CDR3aa: CASSSPGGANTGELFF
v_gene: TRBV29-1; d_gene: -; j_gene: TRBJ1-1; CDR3aa: CSVVTDDTEAFF
v_gene: TRBV4-2; d_gene: TRBD1; j_gene: TRBJ2-7; CDR3aa: CASSQRQGFGEQYF
v_gene: TRBV2; d_gene: TRBD1; j_gene: TRBJ1-1; CDR3aa: CASSGQGEEAFF
v_gene: TRBV6-5; d_gene: TRBD1; j_gene: TRBJ1-1; CDR3aa: CASKLRDRVNTEAFF
v_gene: TRBV27; d_gene: TRBD1; j_gene: TRBJ1-5; CDR3aa: CASSSPRQGFSQPQHF
v_gene: TRBV5-1; d_gene: TRBD2; j_gene: TRBJ2-7; CDR3aa: CASSGGGEQYF
v_gene: TRBV5-1; d_gene: TRBD1; j_gene: TRBJ1-1; CDR3aa: CASRKTGALTEAFF
v_gene: TRBV28; d_gene: TRBD1; j_gene: TRBJ1-6; CDR3aa: CASSRGTGGGSPLHF
v_gene: TRBV4-1; d_gene: TRBD1; j_gene: TRBJ2-3; CDR3aa: CASSPDRGLNTDTQYF
v_gene: TRBV10-3; d_gene: TRBD1; j_gene: TRBJ1-5; CDR3aa: CAISQGQGGQPQHF
v_gene: TRBV7-3; d_gene: -; j_gene: TRBJ1-2; CDR3aa: CASSSWESYYGYTF
v_gene: TRBV27; d_gene: -; j_gene: TRBJ1-1; CDR3aa: CASRINRVTEAFF
v_gene: TRBV5-1; d_gene: TRBD1; j_gene: TRBJ1-1; CDR3aa: CASSPGQPNTEAFF
v_gene: TRBV9; d_gene: TRBD1; j_gene: TRBJ2-7; CDR3aa: CASSRRDRDSEQYF
v_gene: TRBV2; d_gene: TRBD1; j_gene: TRBJ2-3; CDR3aa: CASSAKTGGTDTQYF
v_gene: TRBV30; d_gene: TRBD1; j_gene: TRBJ1-2; CDR3aa: CAWRDRDYTF
v_gene: TRBV18; d_gene: TRBD1; j_gene: TRBJ1-1; CDR3aa: CASSPRTGWSPEAFF
v_gene: TRBV2; d_gene: -; j_gene: TRBJ1-1; CDR3aa: CASSISPGGNTEAFF
v_gene: TRBV29-1; d_gene: TRBD1; j_gene: TRBJ1-3; CDR3aa: CSVEGTAGNAIYF
v_gene: TRBV10-1; d_gene: -; j_gene: TRBJ2-1; CDR3aa: CASSESTATNEQFF
v_gene: TRBV7-8; d_gene: -; j_gene: TRBJ2-7; CDR3aa: CASSLAKYEQYF
v_gene: TRBV2; d_gene: -; j_gene: TRBJ2-2; CDR3aa: CASSRDTATGELFF
v_gene: TRBV28; d_gene: -; j_gene: TRBJ2-1; CDR3aa: CASTPGAPPRLDEQFF
v_gene: TRBV7-6; d_gene: -; j_gene: TRBJ1-2; CDR3aa: CASSYTEGFDGYTF
v_gene: TRBV6-5; d_gene: TRBD2; j_gene: TRBJ2-2; CDR3aa: CASTSGGIFTGELFF
v_gene: TRBV6-6; d_gene: -; j_gene: TRBJ1-3; CDR3aa: CASSTSGGFGNTIYF
v_gene: TRBV6-5; d_gene: TRBD1; j_gene: TRBJ1-2; CDR3aa: CASSYRTGFYGYTF
v_gene: TRBV29-1; d_gene: -; j_gene: TRBJ1-1; CDR3aa: CSVSPGINTEAFF
v_gene: TRBV6-1; d_gene: TRBD1; j_gene: TRBJ2-7; CDR3aa: CASSVAGGNYEQYF
v_gene: TRBV10-3; d_gene: -; j_gene: TRBJ1-2; CDR3aa: CAISEGSVVGYTF
v_gene: TRBV7-6; d_gene: -; j_gene: TRBJ2-1; CDR3aa: CASSLDAESYNEQFF
v_gene: TRBV13; d_gene: TRBD2; j_gene: TRBJ2-2; CDR3aa: CASSTTPGLAGDTGELFF
v_gene: TRBV6-5; d_gene: -; j_gene: TRBJ1-2; CDR3aa: CASSFLDPRYGYTF